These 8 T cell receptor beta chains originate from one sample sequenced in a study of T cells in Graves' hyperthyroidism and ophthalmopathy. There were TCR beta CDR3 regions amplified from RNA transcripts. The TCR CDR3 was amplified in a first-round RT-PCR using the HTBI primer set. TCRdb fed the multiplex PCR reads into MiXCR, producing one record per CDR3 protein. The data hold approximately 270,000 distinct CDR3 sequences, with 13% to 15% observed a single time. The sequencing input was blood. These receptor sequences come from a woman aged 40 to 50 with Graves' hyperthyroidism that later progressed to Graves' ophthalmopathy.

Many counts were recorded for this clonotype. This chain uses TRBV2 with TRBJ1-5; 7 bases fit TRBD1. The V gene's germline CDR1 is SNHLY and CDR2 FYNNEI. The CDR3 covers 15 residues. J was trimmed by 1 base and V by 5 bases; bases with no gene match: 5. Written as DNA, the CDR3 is TGTGCCAGCAGTATGACAGGGCAGAGCAATCAGCCCCAGCATTTT. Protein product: CASSMTGQSNQPQHF.

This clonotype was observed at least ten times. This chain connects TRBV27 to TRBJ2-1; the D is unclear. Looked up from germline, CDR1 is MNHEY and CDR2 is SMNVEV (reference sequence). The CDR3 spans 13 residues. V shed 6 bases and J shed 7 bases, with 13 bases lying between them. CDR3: CASRTAGVNEQFF. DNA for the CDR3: TGTGCCAGCAGGACGGCAGGAGTGAATGAGCAGTTCTTC.

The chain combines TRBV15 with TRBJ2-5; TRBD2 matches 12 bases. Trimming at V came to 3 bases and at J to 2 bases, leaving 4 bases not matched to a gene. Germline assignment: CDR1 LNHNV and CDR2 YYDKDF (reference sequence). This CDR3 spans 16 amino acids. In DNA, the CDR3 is TGTGCCACCAGCAGCAGACTAGCGGGAGTGCAAGAGACCCAGTACTTC. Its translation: CATSSRLAGVQETQYF.

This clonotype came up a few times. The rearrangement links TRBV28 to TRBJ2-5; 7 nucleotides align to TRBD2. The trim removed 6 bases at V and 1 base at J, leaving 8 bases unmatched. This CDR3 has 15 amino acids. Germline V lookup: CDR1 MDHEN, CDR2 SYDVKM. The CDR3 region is CASSPTASGQETQYF. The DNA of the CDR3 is TGTGCCAGCAGCCCTACGGCTAGCGGCCAAGAGACCCAGTACTTC.

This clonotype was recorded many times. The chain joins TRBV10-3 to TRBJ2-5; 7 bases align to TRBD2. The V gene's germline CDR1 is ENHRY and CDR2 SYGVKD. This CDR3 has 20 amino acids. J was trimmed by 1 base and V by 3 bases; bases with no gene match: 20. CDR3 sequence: CAISDTGGWEQGRGQETQYF. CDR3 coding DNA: TGTGCCATCAGTGATACGGGGGGTTGGGAACAAGGCCGGGGCCAAGAGACCCAGTACTTC.

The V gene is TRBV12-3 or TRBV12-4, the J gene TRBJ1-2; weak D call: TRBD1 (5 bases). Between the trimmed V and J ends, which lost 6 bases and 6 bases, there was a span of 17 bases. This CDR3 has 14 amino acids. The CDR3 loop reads CASSPAGRGHGYTF. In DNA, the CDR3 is TGTGCCAGCAGCCCCGCGGGAAGGGGTCATGGCTACACCTTC.

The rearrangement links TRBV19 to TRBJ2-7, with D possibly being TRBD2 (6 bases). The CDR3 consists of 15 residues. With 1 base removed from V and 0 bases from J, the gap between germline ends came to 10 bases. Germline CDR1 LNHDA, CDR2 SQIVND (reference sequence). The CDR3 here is CASSIVGGSSYEQYF. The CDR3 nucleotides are TGTGCCAGTAGTATAGTCGGAGGGAGCTCCTACGAGCAGTACTTC. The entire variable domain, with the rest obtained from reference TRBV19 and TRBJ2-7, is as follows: DGGITQSPKYLFRKEGQNVTLSCEQNLNHDAMYWYRQDPGQGLRLIYYSQIVNDFQKGDIAEGYSVSREKKESFPLTVTSAQKNPTAFYLCASSIVGGSSYEQYFGPGTRLTVT.

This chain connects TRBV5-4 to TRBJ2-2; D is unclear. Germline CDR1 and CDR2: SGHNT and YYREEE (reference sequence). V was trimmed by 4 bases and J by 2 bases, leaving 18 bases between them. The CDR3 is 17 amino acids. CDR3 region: CASSPPGALPNTGELFF. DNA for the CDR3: TGTGCCAGCAGCCCCCCGGGCGCCCTCCCTAACACCGGGGAGCTGTTTTTT.